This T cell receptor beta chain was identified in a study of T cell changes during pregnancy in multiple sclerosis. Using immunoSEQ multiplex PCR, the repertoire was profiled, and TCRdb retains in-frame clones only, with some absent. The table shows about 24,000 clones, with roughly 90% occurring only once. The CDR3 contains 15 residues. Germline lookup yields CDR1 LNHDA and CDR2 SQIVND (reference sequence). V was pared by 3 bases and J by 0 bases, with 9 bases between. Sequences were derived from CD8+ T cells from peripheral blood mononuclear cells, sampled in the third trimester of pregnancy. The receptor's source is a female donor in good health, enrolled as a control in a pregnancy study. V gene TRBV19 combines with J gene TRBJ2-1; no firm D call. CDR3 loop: CASSMLPGSYNEQFF. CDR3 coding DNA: TGTGCCAGTAGTATGTTGCCAGGCTCCTACAATGAGCAGTTCTTC.